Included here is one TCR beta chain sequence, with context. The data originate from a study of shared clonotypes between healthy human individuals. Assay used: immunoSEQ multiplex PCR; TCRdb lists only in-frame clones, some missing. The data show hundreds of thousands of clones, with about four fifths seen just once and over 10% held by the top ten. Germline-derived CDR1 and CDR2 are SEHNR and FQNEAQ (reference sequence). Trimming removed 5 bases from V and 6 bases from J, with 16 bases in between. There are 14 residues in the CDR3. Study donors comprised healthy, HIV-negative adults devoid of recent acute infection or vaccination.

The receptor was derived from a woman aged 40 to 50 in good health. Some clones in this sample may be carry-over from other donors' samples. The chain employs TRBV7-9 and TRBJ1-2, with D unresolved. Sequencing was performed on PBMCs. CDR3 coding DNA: TGTGCCAGCAGCCCCGGAGGGAAAATTGATGGCTACACCTTC. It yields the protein CASSPGGKIDGYTF.